Listed here are 19 T cell receptor beta chains from one sample, sequenced in a study of T cell responses to AZD1222 COVID-19 vaccine. Clones were read by immunoSEQ multiplex PCR, and TCRdb kept only the in-frame ones, dropping some. The profile covers 130,000 to 150,000 clones, with roughly 90% appearing a single time and more than 1.2% taken by the ten largest. The material sequenced was peripheral blood, taken on day 0 of AZD1222 vaccination. The receptors were sampled from an adult in good health.

The chain has TRBV5-4 and TRBJ1-2, with 9 bases matching TRBD1. The CDR3 length is 16 residues. Germline V lookup: CDR1 SGHNT, CDR2 YYREEE (reference sequence). V lost 4 bases, J lost 2 bases, and 9 bases stayed unmatched. As DNA, the CDR3 is TGTGCCAGCAGCGGGGGGCAGGGGACAGGGAACTATGGCTACACCTTC. Protein product: CASSGGQGTGNYGYTF.

About this clone: The same CDR3 is also encoded by other DNA sequences in this sample. The chain recombines TRBV30 with TRBJ1-1; D is uncertain. The CDR3 has 11 residues. Germline loops: CDR1 GTSNPN, CDR2 SVGIG (reference sequence). With 0 bases removed from V and 6 bases from J, the gap between germline ends came to 5 bases. Written as DNA, the CDR3 is TGTGCCTGGAGTGTAAGGGCTGAAGCTTTCTTT. It translates to CAWSVRAEAFF.

The V call is TRBV19, the J call TRBJ1-2; 7 bases are a match to TRBD1. The V gene's germline CDR1 is LNHDA and CDR2 SQIVND (reference sequence). The ends lost 1 base at V and 5 bases at J; junction bases unmatched: 10. The CDR3 runs to 16 residues. CDR3 in DNA: TGTGCCAGTAGTATAGTGTCGACAGGGCGAACTTATGGCTACACCTTC. Its translation is CASSIVSTGRTYGYTF.

CDR3 loop: CASSQRMSSGSQETQYF. CDR3 in DNA: TGTGCCAGCAGCCAAAGGATGTCTAGCGGGAGCCAGGAGACCCAGTACTTC. The genes are TRBV13 and TRBJ2-5; TRBD2 matches at 10 bases. The CDR3 consists of 17 residues. Germline V CDR1 and CDR2: PRHDT, FYEKMQ (reference sequence). V was pared by 5 bases and J by 5 bases, with 14 bases of the junction left unmatched.

This clone was found a few times. V usage is TRBV27 and J usage is TRBJ2-2; D tentatively fits TRBD1 or TRBD2 (5 bases each). The CDR3 extends over 14 amino acids. The ends were cut back, 2 bases at V and 7 bases at J, with 11 bases in the middle. Germline V gene lookup returns CDR1 MNHEY and CDR2 SMNVEV (reference sequence). CDR3 nucleotide sequence: TGTGCCAGCAGTTTAAACAGGAGGAACGGGGAGCTGTTTTTT. This gives the protein CASSLNRRNGELFF.

V gene TRBV3-1 (or the pseudogene TRBV3-2) combines with J gene TRBJ2-1; either TRBD1 or TRBD2 may supply D (5 bases each). Trimming removed 4 bases at V and 6 bases at J, with 7 bases between. This CDR3 is built from 12 residues. Germline V gene lookup returns CDR1 LGHDT and CDR2 YNNKEL (reference sequence). The DNA of the CDR3 is TGTGCCAGCAGCCTAGGGACCAATGAGCAGTTCTTC. Its translation is CASSLGTNEQFF.

This clone appeared a single time. The chain has TRBV7-2 and TRBJ2-5; TRBD1 is a possible D gene (6 bases). Germline-derived CDR1 and CDR2 are SGHTA and FQGNSA. This CDR3 is built from 13 residues. Trimming shortened V by 8 bases and J by 5 bases, and 15 bases separated the two germline ends. Here the CDR3 DNA reads TGTGCCAGCCGGTCCAGGGGCGAGGAGACCCAGTACTTC. This sequence encodes CASRSRGEETQYF. The full variable domain, completed using reference TRBV7-2 and TRBJ2-5, is GAGVSQSPSNKVTEKGKDVELRCDPISGHTALYWYRQSLGQGLEFLIYFQGNSAPDKSGLPSDRFSAERTGGSVSTLTIQRTQQEDSAVYLCASRSRGEETQYFGPGTRLLVL.

The chain has TRBV19 and TRBJ1-3; no reliable D call. V lost 7 bases and J 2 bases, leaving 9 bases between the germline ends. The CDR3 runs 13 residues. The V gene's germline CDR1 is LNHDA and CDR2 SQIVND (reference sequence). CDR3 region: CASNGIPGNTIYF. The CDR3 DNA sequence: TGTGCCAGTAATGGTATCCCTGGAAACACCATATATTTT.

This clone was counted between two and nine times. The rearrangement links TRBV7-2 to TRBJ2-1; D gene uncertain. This CDR3 has 13 residues. CDR1 and CDR2 (germline): SGHTA, FQGNSA. V shed 0 bases and J shed 4 bases, with 4 bases lying between them. Here the CDR3 DNA reads TGTGCCAGCAGCTTAGCTGATTACAATGAGCAGTTCTTC. Residues: CASSLADYNEQFF.

A single count supports this clone. The rearrangement joins TRBV27 to TRBJ2-7; perhaps TRBD1 as D (5 bases). The germline gives CDR1 MNHEY, CDR2 SMNVEV (reference sequence). The CDR3 consists of 14 residues. V was cut by 3 bases and J by 3 bases, with 12 bases left in between. The CDR3 is CASSFHGQFYEQYF. The DNA of the CDR3 is TGTGCCAGCAGTTTCCACGGACAATTCTACGAGCAGTACTTC.

The chain has TRBV18 and TRBJ1-1; 9 positions match TRBD1. Per the germline V gene, CDR1 is KGHSH and CDR2 is LQKENI. This CDR3 has 17 residues. V trimming: 2 bases; J trimming: 7 bases; junction bases outside the gene matches: 14. The CDR3 DNA sequence: TGTGCCAGCTCACCAATAGCACAGGGGGCAAGTAATGGTGAAGCTTTCTTT. It yields the protein CASSPIAQGASNGEAFF.

The rearrangement joins TRBV6-5 to TRBJ2-1, with 12 bases lining up with TRBD2. Germline CDR1 MNHEY, CDR2 SVGAGI. This CDR3 is 15 amino acids long. Trimming took 4 bases from V and 4 from J; bases not matched to a gene: 2. The chain's CDR3 is CASSSTSGGYNEQFF. The DNA of the CDR3 is TGTGCCAGCAGTTCGACTAGCGGGGGATACAATGAGCAGTTCTTC.

The chain combines TRBV6-5 with TRBJ2-7; a possible D gene is TRBD1 (6 bases). CDR3 size: 14 residues. V lost 6 bases, J lost 6 bases, and 18 bases lay in between. The germline V gene encodes CDR1 MNHEY and CDR2 SVGAGI. The CDR3 bases are TGTGCCAGCAGAGGGGACATCCCAGGGGTCGAGCAGTACTTC. It specifies CASRGDIPGVEQYF.

This chain links TRBV19 with TRBJ1-3; D not certain. This CDR3 is built from 13 residues. Germline CDR1 is LNHDA and CDR2 is SQIVND (reference sequence). Between the trimmed V and J ends, which lost 4 bases and 7 bases, there was a span of 11 bases. DNA of the CDR3: TGTGCCAGTAGTAGGGGTAGCACGAACACCATATATTTT. It is translated as CASSRGSTNTIYF.

This chain uses TRBV7-9 with TRBJ1-5; tentatively, D is TRBD1 (5 bases). Germline values: CDR1 SEHNR, CDR2 FQNEAQ (reference sequence). The V and J ends lost 1 base and 0 bases respectively, with 16 bases between them. CDR3 length: 18 residues. CDR3 sequence (DNA): TGTGCCAGCAGCTTAGAGAGCGGGGCGGCATATAGCAATCAGCCCCAGCATTTT. Protein: CASSLESGAAYSNQPQHF.

This clone was picked up one time. The chain links TRBV6-2 or TRBV6-3 to TRBJ2-2; D gene unclear. CDR1 and CDR2 from the germline V gene are MNHEY and SVGEGT. Trimming removed 0 bases from V and 4 bases from J, with 6 bases in between. This CDR3 spans 14 amino acids. CDR3 residues: CASSYSPGTGELFF. CDR3 DNA: TGTGCCAGCAGTTACTCCCCAGGCACCGGGGAGCTGTTTTTT.

V is TRBV10-3 and J is TRBJ1-5; D unresolved. The V gene lost 3 bases and the J gene lost 4 bases, with 7 bases spanning the gap. Germline V gives CDR1 ENHRY, CDR2 SYGVKD. CDR3 length: 13 amino acids. The CDR3, as DNA: TGTGCCATCAGTGATCGAACTAATCAGCCCCAGCATTTT. It codes for CAISDRTNQPQHF.

The chain uses TRBV5-1 and TRBJ2-2, with a weak D call TRBD1 (6 bases). Trimming removed 7 bases from V and 6 bases from J, with 19 bases in between. Germline V CDR1 and CDR2: SGHRS, YFSETQ. The CDR3 extends over 15 amino acids. In DNA, the CDR3 is TGCGCCAGCGAGCCCCTTCCAGGGGATTCCGGGGAGCTGTTTTTT. Encoded protein: CASEPLPGDSGELFF. Complete variable domain (other parts from reference TRBV5-1 and TRBJ2-2): KAGVTQTPRYLIKTRGQQVTLSCSPISGHRSVSWYQQTPGQGLQFLFEYFSETQRNKGNFPGRFSGRQFSNSRSEMNVSTLELGDSALYLCASEPLPGDSGELFFGEGSRLTVL.

The V call is TRBV10-3, the J call TRBJ1-1, with D unclear. This CDR3 comprises 12 residues. Germline V lookup: CDR1 ENHRY, CDR2 SYGVKD. V lost 11 bases and J 2 bases, leaving 12 bases between the germline ends. DNA of the CDR3: TGTGCCTATCGGGCGGAAAACACTGAAGCTTTCTTT. Protein sequence: CAYRAENTEAFF.